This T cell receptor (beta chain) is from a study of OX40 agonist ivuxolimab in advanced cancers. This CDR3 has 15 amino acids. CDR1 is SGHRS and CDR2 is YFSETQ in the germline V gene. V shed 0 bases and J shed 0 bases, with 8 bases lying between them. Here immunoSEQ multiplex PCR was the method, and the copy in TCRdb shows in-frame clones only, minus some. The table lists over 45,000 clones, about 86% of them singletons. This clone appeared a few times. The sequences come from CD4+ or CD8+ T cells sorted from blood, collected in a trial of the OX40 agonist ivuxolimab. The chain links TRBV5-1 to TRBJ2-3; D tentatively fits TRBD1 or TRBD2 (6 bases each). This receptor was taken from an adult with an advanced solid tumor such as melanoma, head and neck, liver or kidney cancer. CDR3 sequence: CASSLGGGSTDTQYF. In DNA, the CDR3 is TGCGCCAGCAGCTTGGGAGGGGGGAGCACAGATACGCAGTATTTT.